Shown below are 4 T cell receptor beta chains from a single sample sequenced in a study of cytomegalovirus exposure and HLA in healthy donors. This PCR relied on a set of 60 Vbeta primers and 13 Jbeta primers. Sequencing used immunoSEQ multiplex PCR; TCRdb keeps in-frame clones, though not all of them. The sample lists over 100,000 clones; 70% to 80% were seen once. The sequencing sample was made of PBMCs. All receptors come from a woman aged 18-29 years in good health and CMV-seropositive.

The chain couples TRBV7-9 to TRBJ2-7, with 10 bases identical to TRBD1. This CDR3 spans 14 amino acids. The germline CDR1 and CDR2 sequences are SEHNR and FQNEAQ (reference sequence). The ends lost 6 bases at V and 2 bases at J; junction bases unmatched: 4. The chain's CDR3 is CASRRTGGTYEQYF. CDR3 in DNA: TGTGCCAGCAGAAGGACAGGGGGGACCTACGAGCAGTACTTC.

This clone was found a few times. The rearrangement uses TRBV27 and TRBJ1-2; 10 positions agree with TRBD1. The CDR3 extends over 15 amino acids. The ends lost 5 bases at V and 4 bases at J; junction bases unmatched: 7. The germline V gene encodes CDR1 MNHEY and CDR2 SMNVEV (reference sequence). DNA for the CDR3: TGTGCCAGCAGTCTTAGACAGGGGGCGCCCTATGGCTACACCTTC. This translates into CASSLRQGAPYGYTF.

This clone was observed a single time. This chain links TRBV5-6 with TRBJ1-4; a weak D match, TRBD1 (6 bases). Deletions cut 0 bases from V and 8 bases from J, with 11 bases between. The V gene's germline CDR1 is SGHDT and CDR2 YYEEEE. The CDR3 runs 14 residues. DNA of the CDR3: TGTGCCAGCAGCTTGGTGGGGGCCGGCGAAAAACTGTTTTTT. The encoded protein is CASSLVGAGEKLFF.

The genes are TRBV12-5 and TRBJ1-2, with D perhaps matching TRBD1 (6 bases). Trimming pared 0 bases from V and 4 bases from J, leaving 15 bases between. CDR3 length: 16 amino acids. From germline, CDR1 is LGHNT and CDR2 FRNRAP. The CDR3 coding sequence is TGTGCTAGTGGTTTGGTGTACAGGGAGAGATGCTATGGCTACACCTTC. Encoded protein: CASGLVYRERCYGYTF.